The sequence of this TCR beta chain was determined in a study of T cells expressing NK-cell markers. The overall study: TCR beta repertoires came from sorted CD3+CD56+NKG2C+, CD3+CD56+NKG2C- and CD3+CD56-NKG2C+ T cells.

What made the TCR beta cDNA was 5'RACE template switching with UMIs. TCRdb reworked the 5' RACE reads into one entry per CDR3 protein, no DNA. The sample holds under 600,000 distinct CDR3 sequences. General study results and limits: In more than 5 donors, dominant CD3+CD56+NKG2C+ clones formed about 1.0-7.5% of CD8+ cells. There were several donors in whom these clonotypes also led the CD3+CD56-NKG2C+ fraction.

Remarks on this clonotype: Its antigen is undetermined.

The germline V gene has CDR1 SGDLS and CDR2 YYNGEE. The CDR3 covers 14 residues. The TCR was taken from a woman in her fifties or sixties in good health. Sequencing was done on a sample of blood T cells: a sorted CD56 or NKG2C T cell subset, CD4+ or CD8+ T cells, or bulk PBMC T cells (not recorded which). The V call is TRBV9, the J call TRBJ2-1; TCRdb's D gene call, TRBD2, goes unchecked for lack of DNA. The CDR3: CASSPRGETSRQFF.